The 25 T cell receptor beta chains below come from one sample, sequenced in a study of cytomegalovirus exposure and HLA in healthy donors. Clones were read by immunoSEQ multiplex PCR, and TCRdb kept only the in-frame ones, dropping some. In the table there are about 360,000 clones, around 86% of which are singletons. The sample taken for sequencing was PBMCs. These receptors all stem from a woman younger than 30 in good health and CMV-seronegative.

The chain carries TRBV19 and TRBJ2-1; 12 bases map to TRBD2. J was trimmed by 5 bases and V by 2 bases; bases with no gene match: 7. The CDR3 spans 17 residues. CDR1 LNHDA and CDR2 SQIVND come from the germline V gene (reference sequence). The CDR3 DNA follows: TGTGCCAGTAGTATACAAGGAGGACTAGCGGGGAACAATGAGCAGTTCTTC. Amino acid sequence: CASSIQGGLAGNNEQFF.

The chain combines TRBV30 with TRBJ2-1; 7 nucleotides line up with TRBD1. Trimming cost V 2 bases and J 4 bases; bases outside gene matches: 8. The CDR3 totals 15 residues. Germline lookup yields CDR1 GTSNPN and CDR2 SVGIG (reference sequence). The CDR3 region has the DNA TGTGCCTGGAGTACTTCGACAGGGTTTTACAATGAGCAGTTCTTC. Protein: CAWSTSTGFYNEQFF.

The V gene is TRBV13, the J gene TRBJ2-1; 7 nucleotides agree with TRBD2. The CDR3 consists of 16 residues. The V gene end was trimmed by 7 bases and the J gene end by 6 bases; junction bases not matched to a gene: 15. The germline V gene has CDR1 PRHDT and CDR2 FYEKMQ (reference sequence). CDR3 DNA sequence: TGTGCCAGCACCACAGAGGCGGGAGAAGATTTCAATGAGCAGTTCTTC. This sequence encodes CASTTEAGEDFNEQFF.

The V call is TRBV6-5, the J call TRBJ1-2; 8 bases match TRBD1. Per germline, CDR1 MNHEY and CDR2 SVGAGI. This CDR3 contains 14 residues. V gave up 5 bases and J gave up 2 bases; unmatched junction bases: 4. The CDR3 spells CASSPSGGNYGYTF. As DNA, the CDR3 is TGTGCCAGCAGTCCGTCAGGGGGCAACTATGGCTACACCTTC.

The V and J genes are TRBV7-9 and TRBJ1-2; a weak D match, TRBD1 (6 bases). Germline CDR1 and CDR2: SEHNR and FQNEAQ (reference sequence). CDR3 length: 16 residues. Trimming shortened V by 6 bases and J by 2 bases, and 19 bases separated the two germline ends. CDR3 protein: CASSTNRDTSNYGYTF. The CDR3 bases are TGTGCCAGCAGTACAAACCGGGACACCTCGAACTATGGCTACACCTTC.

The rearrangement uses TRBV28 and TRBJ2-7; D is possibly TRBD1 (6 bases). V lost 2 bases to trimming and J lost 3 bases, with 17 bases between them. CDR1 MDHEN and CDR2 SYDVKM come from the germline V gene. The CDR3 spans 16 residues. The CDR3 here is CASSLPGQTFIYEQYF. The CDR3 DNA sequence: TGTGCCAGCAGTTTACCCGGACAGACTTTTATCTACGAGCAGTACTTC.

The CDR3 bases are TGTGCCAGCAGCCGACAGCCGGGGGAAGGTGAAAAACTGTTTTTT. It specifies CASSRQPGEGEKLFF. The J gene is TRBJ1-4, the V gene TRBV5-8; D possibly corresponds to TRBD1 (5 bases). Germline CDR1 SGHTS, CDR2 YDEGEE. CDR3 length: 15 residues. The V end was cut by 4 bases, the J end by 7 bases, with 17 bases between.

The chain combines TRBV6-1 with TRBJ2-7; TRBD2 matches 7 bases. The CDR3 is made up of 11 amino acids. The germline CDR1 and CDR2 sequences are MNHNS and SASEGT. The chain's CDR3 is CGARDYYEQYF. CDR3 bases: TGTGGAGCCAGGGACTACTACGAGCAGTACTTC.

This clone was seen just once. V usage is TRBV12-1 and J usage is TRBJ2-7; TRBD2 was called by the table and not checked on the DNA. TRBV12-1 is designated a pseudogene. The length of the CDR3 is 11 residues. As DNA, the CDR3 is TGTGCCAGCAGCCTTAGGAGCGAGCAGTACTTC. Translated, it gives CASSLRSEQYF.

This clone was observed once. The J gene is TRBJ2-1, the V gene TRBV11-3, with 9 bases aligning to TRBD2. V shed 5 bases, J shed 8 bases, and the junction held 7 bases outside the gene matches. The germline CDR1 and CDR2 sequences are SGHNT and YENEEA. This CDR3 is 14 amino acids long. The CDR3 loop is CASSLSGSQYEQFF. For the CDR3, the DNA is TGTGCCAGCAGCCTTAGCGGGAGTCAATATGAGCAGTTCTTC.

The chain links TRBV28 to TRBJ2-4; 16 nucleotides match TRBD2. The CDR3 spans 18 residues. Germline V gives CDR1 MDHEN, CDR2 SYDVKM. V was clipped by 3 bases and J by 3 bases; unmatched bases: 5. The chain's CDR3 is CASSFQGLAGGGKNIQYF. The CDR3 DNA is TGTGCCAGCAGTTTCCAGGGACTAGCGGGAGGGGGCAAAAACATTCAGTACTTC.

This clone appeared a single time. The J gene is TRBJ1-6, the V gene TRBV2; D unresolved. The V end lost 7 bases, the J end lost 0 bases, and 10 bases lay between the germline ends. This CDR3 comprises 15 residues. Looked up from germline, CDR1 is SNHLY and CDR2 is FYNNEI. In DNA form, the CDR3 reads TGTGCCAGCACACAGCTAAGCTCCTATAATTCACCCCTCCACTTT. It yields the protein CASTQLSSYNSPLHF. Combining the CDR3 with reference TRBV2 and TRBJ1-6 gives the whole variable domain EPEVTQTPSHQVTQMGQEVILRCVPISNHLYFYWYRQILGQKVEFLVSFYNNEISEKSEIFDDQFSVERPDGSNFTLKIRSTKLEDSAMYFCASTQLSSYNSPLHFGNGTRLTVT.

This sequence joins TRBV5-1 and TRBJ2-1; possible D gene TRBD2, 6 bases. Looked up from germline, CDR1 is SGHRS and CDR2 is YFSETQ. Deletions cut 3 bases from V and 5 bases from J, with 15 bases between. CDR3 size: 15 residues. CDR3 coding DNA: TGCGCCAGCAGCTCCAATCCGGGACTCCACAATGAGCAGTTCTTC. This codes for CASSSNPGLHNEQFF. The full variable domain, completed using reference TRBV5-1 and TRBJ2-1, is KAGVTQTPRYLIKTRGQQVTLSCSPISGHRSVSWYQQTPGQGLQFLFEYFSETQRNKGNFPGRFSGRQFSNSRSEMNVSTLELGDSALYLCASSSNPGLHNEQFFGPGTRLTVL.

The gene calls are TRBV15 and TRBJ1-5; 12 bases align to TRBD1. CDR1 and CDR2 from the germline V gene are LNHNV and YYDKDF (reference sequence). The CDR3 runs 17 residues. After removal of 0 bases from V and 6 bases from J, the junction contained 6 bases not matched to a gene. CDR3 bases: TGTGCCACCAGCAGAGATGGGACAGGGGGCGCGTCTCAGCCCCAGCATTTT. It codes for CATSRDGTGGASQPQHF.

The gene calls are TRBV6-5 and TRBJ1-2; D is possibly TRBD1 (6 bases). CDR1 is MNHEY, CDR2 SVGAGI, per germline. V gave up 2 bases and J gave up 4 bases, with 11 bases separating them. The CDR3 has 14 residues. CDR3 DNA sequence: TGTGCCAGCAGTTACGGGGGCAGTGGCTATGGCTACACCTTC. Translation: CASSYGGSGYGYTF.

For the CDR3, the DNA is TGTGCCTGGAGAGGAGAACGGGGGACTAGCGGGAGGGAGGATGAGCAGTTCTTC. This encodes CAWRGERGTSGREDEQFF. The J gene is TRBJ2-1, the V gene TRBV30, with 16 bases identical to TRBD2. The CDR3 has 18 amino acids. The V gene's germline CDR1 is GTSNPN and CDR2 SVGIG (reference sequence). V was pared by 3 bases and J by 8 bases, with 13 bases of the junction left unmatched.

The V and J genes are TRBV7-8 and TRBJ1-4, with D uncertain. This CDR3 has 11 amino acids. V lost 6 bases, J lost 8 bases, and 7 bases lay in between. Germline CDR1 is SGHVS and CDR2 is FQNEAQ. The CDR3 region has the DNA TGTGCCAGCAGTCTCCGGGAAAAACTGTTTTTT. This sequence encodes CASSLREKLFF.

This chain uses TRBV27 with TRBJ2-7, with 8 bases aligning to TRBD2. With 4 bases clipped from V and 7 bases from J, the junction kept 12 bases outside the gene matches. Germline loops: CDR1 MNHEY, CDR2 SMNVEV (reference sequence). This CDR3 contains 15 residues. The CDR3 DNA is TGTGCCAGCAGTTCACAAGCTCCGGGACTAGTAGAGCAGTACTTC. Amino acid sequence: CASSSQAPGLVEQYF.

This chain uses TRBV15 with TRBJ2-7; TRBD2 might be the D (6 bases). The CDR3 has 15 amino acids. Germline loops: CDR1 LNHNV, CDR2 YYDKDF (reference sequence). The V and J ends lost 1 base and 1 base respectively, with 11 bases between them. The CDR3 protein is CATSRVPDYSYEQYF. The CDR3 region has the DNA TGTGCCACCAGCAGAGTACCGGACTATTCCTACGAGCAGTACTTC. The entire variable domain, with the rest obtained from reference TRBV15 and TRBJ2-7, is as follows: DAMVIQNPRYQVTQFGKPVTLSCSQTLNHNVMYWYQQKSSQAPKLLFHYYDKDFNNEADTPDNFQSRRPNTSFCFLDIRSPGLGDTAMYLCATSRVPDYSYEQYFGPGTRLTVT.

This clone was observed a single time. The J gene is TRBJ1-2, the V gene TRBV5-1; no definite D call. CDR1 and CDR2 (germline): SGHRS, YFSETQ. The CDR3 is made up of 17 amino acids. The V end was cut by 4 bases, the J end by 4 bases, with 23 bases between. The CDR3 sequence is CASSPPGRDARIYGYTF. The CDR3 DNA reads TGCGCCAGCAGCCCCCCTGGGAGAGACGCCAGGATCTATGGCTACACCTTC.

This chain links TRBV28 with TRBJ1-4; 8 bases match TRBD1. CDR1 and CDR2 (germline): MDHEN, SYDVKM. The CDR3 contains 17 residues. Unmatched junction bases numbered 8, after V lost 5 bases and J lost 0 bases. CDR3 amino acids: CASSEWTGRATNEKLFF. The CDR3 coding sequence is TGTGCCAGCAGTGAGTGGACAGGGCGAGCAACTAATGAAAAACTGTTTTTT. Full variable domain (missing parts from reference TRBV28 and TRBJ1-4): DVKVTQSSRYLVKRTGEKVFLECVQDMDHENMFWYRQDPGLGLRLIYFSYDVKMKEKGDIPEGYSVSREKKERFSLILESASTNQTSMYLCASSEWTGRATNEKLFFGSGTQLSVL.

The rearrangement joins TRBV6-6 to TRBJ2-7, with D possibly TRBD2 on 6 matching bases. Trimming shortened V by 6 bases and J by 2 bases, and 17 bases separated the two germline ends. Germline CDR1 is MNHNY and CDR2 is SVGAGI (reference sequence). This CDR3 is 15 amino acids long. CDR3 region: CASRSGTDRTYEQYF. CDR3 in DNA: TGTGCCAGCAGGTCTGGGACTGACCGGACCTACGAGCAGTACTTC.

This chain links TRBV29-1 with TRBJ2-7; D is unclear. V was shortened by 7 bases and J by 1 base, with 11 bases between the two germline ends. Germline V gene sequence: CDR1 SQVTM, CDR2 ANQGSEA. The CDR3 covers 12 residues. The CDR3 loop is CSAQVPSYEQYF. The CDR3 nucleotides are TGCAGCGCCCAGGTTCCTTCCTACGAGCAGTACTTC.

The chain combines TRBV6-1 with TRBJ2-3; no definite D call. V was pared by 7 bases and J by 3 bases, with 8 bases between. Per germline, CDR1 MNHNS and CDR2 SASEGT. This CDR3 is built from 12 residues. The CDR3 sequence: CASNYGTDTQYF. CDR3 DNA: TGTGCCAGCAACTACGGGACAGATACGCAGTATTTT.

This clone showed up just a few times. The gene calls are TRBV5-4 and TRBJ1-2, with a weak D call TRBD1 (6 bases). The CDR3 is 14 amino acids. Germline-derived CDR1 and CDR2 are SGHNT and YYREEE (reference sequence). V was shortened by 4 bases and J by 4 bases, with 14 bases between the two germline ends. The CDR3 nucleotides read TGTGCCAGCAGCCTTACCGTGGACAGCTATGGCTACACCTTC. This gives the protein CASSLTVDSYGYTF.